This TCR beta chain came from a study of blood T cell repertoires in COVID-19. The CDR3 is 12 amino acids. The germline V gene has CDR1 LNHDA and CDR2 SQIVND (reference sequence). The V gene lost 4 bases and the J gene lost 3 bases, with 7 bases spanning the gap. TCRdb keeps only in-frame clones here, not all; method: immunoSEQ multiplex PCR. The data contain 300,000 to 400,000 clones, about 90% of them singletons. Membership in each cohort depended on participant-reported clinical history. Sequences were obtained from PBMCs or T cells enriched from blood (not recorded which). This chain joins TRBV19 and TRBJ2-7; the D gene is possibly TRBD2 (6 bases). The TCR was taken from a woman aged 30 to 39 who had recovered from COVID-19. The CDR3 loop reads CASSSGVYEQYF. In nucleotides, the CDR3 is TGTGCCAGTAGTAGCGGGGTCTACGAGCAGTACTTC.